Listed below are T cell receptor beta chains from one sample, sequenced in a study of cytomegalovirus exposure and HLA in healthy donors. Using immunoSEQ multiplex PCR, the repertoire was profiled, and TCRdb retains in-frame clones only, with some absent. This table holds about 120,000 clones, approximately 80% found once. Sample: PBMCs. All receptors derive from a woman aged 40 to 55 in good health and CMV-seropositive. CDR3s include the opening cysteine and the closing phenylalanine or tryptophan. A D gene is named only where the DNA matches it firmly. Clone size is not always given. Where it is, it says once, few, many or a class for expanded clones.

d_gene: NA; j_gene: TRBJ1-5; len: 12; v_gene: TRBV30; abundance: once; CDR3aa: CAWTTGNQPQHF; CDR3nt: TGTGCCTGGACTACAGGGAATCAGCCCCAGCATTTT
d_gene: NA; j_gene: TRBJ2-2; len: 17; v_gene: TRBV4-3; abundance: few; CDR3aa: CASSQVSGPGDTGELFF; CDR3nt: TGCGCCAGCAGCCAAGTCTCAGGACCGGGAGACACCGGGGAGCTGTTTTTT
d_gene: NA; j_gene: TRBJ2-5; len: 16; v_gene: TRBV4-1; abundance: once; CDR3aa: CASSQAGTSGWETQYF; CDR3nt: TGCGCCAGCAGCCAAGCAGGGACTTCGGGTTGGGAGACCCAGTACTTC
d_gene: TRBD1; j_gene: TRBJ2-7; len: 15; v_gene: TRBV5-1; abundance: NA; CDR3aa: CASSLAGQGASEQYF; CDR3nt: TGCGCCAGCAGCTTGGCGGGGCAGGGGGCATCCGAGCAGTACTTC
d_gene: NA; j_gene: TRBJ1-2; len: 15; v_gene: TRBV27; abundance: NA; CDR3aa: CASSPPGQQNYGYTF; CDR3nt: TGTGCCAGCAGTCCCCCAGGGCAGCAGAACTATGGCTACACCTTC
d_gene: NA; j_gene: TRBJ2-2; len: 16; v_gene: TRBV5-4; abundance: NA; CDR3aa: CASSIIPGRGTGELFF; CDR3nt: TGTGCCAGCAGCATTATTCCCGGGAGAGGCACCGGGGAGCTGTTTTTT
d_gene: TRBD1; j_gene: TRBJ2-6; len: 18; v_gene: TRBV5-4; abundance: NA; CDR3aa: CASVGQGGPSSGANVLTF; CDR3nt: TGTGCCAGCGTGGGACAGGGGGGACCGTCCTCTGGGGCCAACGTCCTGACTTTC
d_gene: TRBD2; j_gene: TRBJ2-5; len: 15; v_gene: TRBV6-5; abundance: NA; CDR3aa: CASSPGTTRAETQYF; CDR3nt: TGTGCCAGCAGCCCCGGGACTACGCGGGCGGAGACCCAGTACTTC
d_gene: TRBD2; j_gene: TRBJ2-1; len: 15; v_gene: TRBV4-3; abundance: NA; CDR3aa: CASSHTAGGGDEQFF; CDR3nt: TGCGCCAGCAGCCATACGGCGGGGGGGGGAGATGAGCAGTTCTTC
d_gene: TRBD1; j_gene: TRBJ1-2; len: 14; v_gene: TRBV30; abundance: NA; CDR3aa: CAWRRTGDYYGYTF; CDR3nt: TGTGCCTGGAGGAGGACAGGGGATTACTATGGCTACACCTTC
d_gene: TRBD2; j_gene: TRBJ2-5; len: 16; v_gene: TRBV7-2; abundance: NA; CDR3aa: CASSSRLAGVGETQYF; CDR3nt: TGTGCCAGCAGCTCCCGACTAGCGGGAGTAGGGGAGACCCAGTACTTC
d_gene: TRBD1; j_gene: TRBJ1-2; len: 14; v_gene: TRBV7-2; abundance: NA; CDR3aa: CASSSSTGLYGYTF; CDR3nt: TGTGCCAGCAGCTCCTCGACAGGGTTGTATGGCTACACCTTC
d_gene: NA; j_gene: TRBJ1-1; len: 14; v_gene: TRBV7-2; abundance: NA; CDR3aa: CASSLDRVGGSAFF; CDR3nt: TGTGCCAGCAGCTTAGATCGCGTTGGGGGCTCAGCTTTCTTT